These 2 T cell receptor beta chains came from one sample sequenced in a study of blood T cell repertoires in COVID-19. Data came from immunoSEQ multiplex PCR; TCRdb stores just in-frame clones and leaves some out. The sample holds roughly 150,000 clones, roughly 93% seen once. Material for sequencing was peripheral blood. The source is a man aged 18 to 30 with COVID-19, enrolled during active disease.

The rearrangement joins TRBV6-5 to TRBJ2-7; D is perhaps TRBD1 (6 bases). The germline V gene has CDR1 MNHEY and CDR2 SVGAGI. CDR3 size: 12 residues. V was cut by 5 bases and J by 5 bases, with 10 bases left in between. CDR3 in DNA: TGTGCCAGCAGTCGAACAGGGAACGAGCAGTACTTC. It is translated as CASSRTGNEQYF.

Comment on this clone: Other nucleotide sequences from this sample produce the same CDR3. The CDR3 region has the DNA TGTGCCAGCAGCGAAACAGGGGGGAACCAGCCCCAGCATTTT. Translating it yields CASSETGGNQPQHF. The gene calls are TRBV9 and TRBJ1-5; 8 bases fit TRBD1. The germline gives CDR1 SGDLS, CDR2 YYNGEE. The junction had 6 bases not matched to a gene; V was cut back by 3 bases and J by 7 bases. The CDR3 is 14 residues long.